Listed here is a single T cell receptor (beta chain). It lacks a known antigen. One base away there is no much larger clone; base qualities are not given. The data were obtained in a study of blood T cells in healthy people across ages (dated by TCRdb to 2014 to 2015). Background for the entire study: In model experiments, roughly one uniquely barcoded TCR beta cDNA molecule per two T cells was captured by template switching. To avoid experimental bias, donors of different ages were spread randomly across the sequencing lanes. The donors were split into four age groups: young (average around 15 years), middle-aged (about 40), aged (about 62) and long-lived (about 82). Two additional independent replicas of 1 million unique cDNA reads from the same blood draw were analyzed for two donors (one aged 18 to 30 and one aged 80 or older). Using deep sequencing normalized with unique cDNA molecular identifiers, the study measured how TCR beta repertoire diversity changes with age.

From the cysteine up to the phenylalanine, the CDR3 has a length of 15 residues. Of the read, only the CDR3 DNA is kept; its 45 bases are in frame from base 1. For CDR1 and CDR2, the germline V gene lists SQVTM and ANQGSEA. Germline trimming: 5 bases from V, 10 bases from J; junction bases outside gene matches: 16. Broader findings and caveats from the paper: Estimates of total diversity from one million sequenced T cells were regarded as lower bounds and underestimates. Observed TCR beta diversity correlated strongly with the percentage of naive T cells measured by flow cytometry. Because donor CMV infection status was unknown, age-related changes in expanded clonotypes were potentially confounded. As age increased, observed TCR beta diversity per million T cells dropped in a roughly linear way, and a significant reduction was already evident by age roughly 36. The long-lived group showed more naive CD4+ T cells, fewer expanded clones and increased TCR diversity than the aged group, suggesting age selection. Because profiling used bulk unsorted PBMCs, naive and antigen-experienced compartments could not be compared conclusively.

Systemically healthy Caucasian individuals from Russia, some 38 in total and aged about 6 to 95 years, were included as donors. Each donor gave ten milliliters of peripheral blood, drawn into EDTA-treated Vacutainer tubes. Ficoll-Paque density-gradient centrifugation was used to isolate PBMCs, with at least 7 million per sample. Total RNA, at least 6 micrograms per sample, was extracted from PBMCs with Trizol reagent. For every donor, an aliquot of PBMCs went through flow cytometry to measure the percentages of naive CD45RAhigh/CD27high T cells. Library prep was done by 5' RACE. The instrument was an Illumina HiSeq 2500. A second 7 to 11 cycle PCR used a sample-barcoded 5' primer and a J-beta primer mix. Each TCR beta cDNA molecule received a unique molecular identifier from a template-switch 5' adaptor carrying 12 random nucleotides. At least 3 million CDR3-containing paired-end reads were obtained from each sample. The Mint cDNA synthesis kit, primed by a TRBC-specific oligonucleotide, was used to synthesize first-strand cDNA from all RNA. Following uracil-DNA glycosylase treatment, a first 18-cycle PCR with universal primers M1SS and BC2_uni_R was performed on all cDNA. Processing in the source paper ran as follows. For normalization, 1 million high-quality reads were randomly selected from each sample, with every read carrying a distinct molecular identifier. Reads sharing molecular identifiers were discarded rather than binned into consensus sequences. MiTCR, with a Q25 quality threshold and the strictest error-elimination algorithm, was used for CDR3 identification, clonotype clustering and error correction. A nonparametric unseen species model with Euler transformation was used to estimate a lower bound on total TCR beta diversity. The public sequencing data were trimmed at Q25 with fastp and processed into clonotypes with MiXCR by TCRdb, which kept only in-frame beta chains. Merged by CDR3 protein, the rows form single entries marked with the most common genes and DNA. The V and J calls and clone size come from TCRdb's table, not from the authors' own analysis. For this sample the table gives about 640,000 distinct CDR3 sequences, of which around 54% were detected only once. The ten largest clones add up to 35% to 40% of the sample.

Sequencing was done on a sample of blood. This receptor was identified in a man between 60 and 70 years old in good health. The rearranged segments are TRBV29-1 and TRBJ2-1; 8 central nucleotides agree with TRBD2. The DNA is TGCAGCGTTTTATCCGCGGGGGGAGACAATGAGGAGCAGTTCTTC. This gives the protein CSVLSAGGDNEEQFF.